One and the same sample provided the 27 T cell receptor beta chains below, sequenced in a study of radiotherapy plus CTLA-4 blockade in lung cancer. TCRdb keeps only in-frame clones here, not all; method: immunoSEQ multiplex PCR. The data hold some 32,000 clones, with approximately 75% observed a single time. Source: peripheral blood, taken from a patient treated with radiotherapy plus ipilimumab. These receptors came from a human donor with non-small cell lung cancer that progressed on radiotherapy plus ipilimumab.

The rearrangement joins TRBV5-1 to TRBJ1-3; D unclear. The CDR3 runs to 15 residues. The germline gives CDR1 SGHRS, CDR2 YFSETQ. V gave up 0 bases and J gave up 0 bases, with 7 bases separating them. CDR3 amino acids: CASSLGASSGNTIYF. For the CDR3, the DNA is TGCGCCAGCAGCTTGGGGGCGAGCTCTGGAAACACCATATATTTT.

This chain connects TRBV19 to TRBJ2-5; D may be TRBD2 (5 bases). The last part of the DNA fits TRBJ2-7 better; the J call may be wrong. Germline V gene data show CDR1 as LNHDA and CDR2 as SQIVND (reference sequence). The CDR3 extends over 17 amino acids. CDR3 DNA sequence: TGTGCCAGTAGTATGGCCCCAGCGTTTCAGGCGGGCTACGAGCAGTACTTC. As protein: CASSMAPAFQAGYEQYF.

The V call is TRBV7-3, the J call TRBJ2-1; 12 positions match TRBD2. Germline CDR1 is SGHTA and CDR2 is FQGTGA. CDR3 size: 15 residues. Unmatched junction bases numbered 4, after V lost 5 bases and J lost 5 bases. The CDR3 spells CASSPGLAGNNEQFF. For the CDR3, the DNA is TGTGCCAGCAGCCCTGGACTAGCGGGGAACAATGAGCAGTTCTTC.

The chain recombines TRBV7-6 with TRBJ1-2, with a weak D call TRBD1 (5 bases). The CDR3 consists of 12 residues. Trimming stripped 5 bases from V and 8 bases from J, with 12 bases between. Looked up from germline, CDR1 is SGHVS and CDR2 is FNYEAQ. The CDR3 DNA is TGTGCCAGCAGCCCCGCAGGGCTAGGCTACACCTTC. Translation gives CASSPAGLGYTF.

This clone was counted a few times. V usage is TRBV29-1 and J usage is TRBJ2-2; TRBD1 matches 12 bases. Losses at the gene ends were 5 bases for V and 3 bases for J; bases not matched to a gene: 4. This CDR3 region has 15 residues. The germline CDR1 and CDR2 sequences are SQVTM and ANQGSEA. CDR3 DNA: TGCAGCGTTTCCGGGACAGGGGGCCACACCGGGGAGCTGTTTTTT. Translating it yields CSVSGTGGHTGELFF.

This clone was seen a single time. The V and J genes are TRBV6-5 and TRBJ1-2, with D tentatively TRBD1 (5 bases). Trimming cost V 2 bases and J 0 bases, with 10 bases left between them. The CDR3 totals 15 residues. Germline V gene sequence: CDR1 MNHEY, CDR2 SVGAGI. The CDR3 region is CASSYAGTPNYGYTF. In DNA, the CDR3 is TGTGCCAGCAGTTACGCCGGGACTCCTAACTATGGCTACACCTTC.

The chain employs TRBV5-1 and TRBJ2-1; D gene uncertain. The CDR3 spans 14 residues. Per the germline V gene, CDR1 is SGHRS and CDR2 is YFSETQ. Trimming pared 4 bases from V and 6 bases from J, leaving 14 bases between. In DNA form, the CDR3 reads TGCGCCAGCAGCAGATCGGGTACAACCAATGAGCAGTTCTTC. This gives the protein CASSRSGTTNEQFF.

The rearrangement uses TRBV5-4 and TRBJ1-4, with D hard to call. The length of the CDR3 is 12 residues. The V gene lost 5 bases and the J gene lost 7 bases, with 9 bases spanning the gap. Germline V gives CDR1 SGHNT, CDR2 YYREEE (reference sequence). The CDR3 DNA is TGTGCCAGCAGTTACGAGAGTGAAAAACTGTTTTTT. Translating gives CASSYESEKLFF.

This chain links TRBV28 with TRBJ2-7; a possible D gene is TRBD1 (5 bases). Germline CDR1 MDHEN, CDR2 SYDVKM. The CDR3 contains 16 residues. Trimming removed 8 bases from V and 2 bases from J, with 22 bases in between. For the CDR3, the DNA is TGTGCCAGCCAAACTCACCACTACGACAGTACCTACGAGCAGTACTTC. This encodes CASQTHHYDSTYEQYF.

The chain recombines TRBV18 with TRBJ1-1; D might be TRBD1 (6 bases). This CDR3 has 17 amino acids. Trimming pared 6 bases from V and 1 base from J, leaving 21 bases between. Germline assignment: CDR1 KGHSH and CDR2 LQKENI. CDR3 amino acids: CASSPGRGWGQNTEAFF. Written as DNA, the CDR3 is TGTGCCAGCTCCCCGGGCAGGGGTTGGGGTCAGAACACTGAAGCTTTCTTT.

This clone was recorded a few times. J is TRBJ2-3 and V is TRBV2; 8 bases line up with TRBD2. CDR1 SNHLY and CDR2 FYNNEI come from the germline V gene. V gave up 6 bases and J gave up 2 bases; unmatched junction bases: 7. This CDR3 has 15 amino acids. The CDR3 nucleotides are TGTGCCAGCAGAGACCGGCGGGGGGTCACAGATACGCAGTATTTT. Translated: CASRDRRGVTDTQYF.

The V call is TRBV4-1, the J call TRBJ1-1; 8 bases fit TRBD1. Germline trimming cut 2 bases from V and 0 bases from J; bases unmatched to any gene: 5. Germline CDR1 and CDR2: MGHRA and YSYEKL. The CDR3 has 16 amino acids. The CDR3 DNA follows: TGCGCCAGCAGCCAATTCGGGACAGGTTTGAACACTGAAGCTTTCTTT. Protein product: CASSQFGTGLNTEAFF.

The table lists this clone with a count of one. The rearrangement links TRBV4-1 to TRBJ2-5; 10 bases fit TRBD2. V shed 0 bases and J 4 bases; nucleotides not matched to a gene: 5. CDR1 is MGHRA and CDR2 is YSYEKL in the germline V gene. The CDR3 consists of 16 residues. CDR3 nucleotide sequence: TGCGCCAGCAGCCAAGAGGGGACTAGCGCTGTAGAGACCCAGTACTTC. Its translation is CASSQEGTSAVETQYF.

CDR3 bases: TGTGCCAGCCTCCTGCAGGGGGATAACTATGGCTACACCTTC. Residues: CASLLQGDNYGYTF. This chain connects TRBV2 to TRBJ1-2; TRBD1 agrees at 7 bases. The CDR3 loop spans 14 amino acids. Germline lookup yields CDR1 SNHLY and CDR2 FYNNEI. The V segment lost 8 bases and the J segment 1 base; nucleotides outside the gene matches: 7.

The J gene is TRBJ1-2, the V gene TRBV4-1, with 9 bases aligning to TRBD1. Trimming cost V 0 bases and J 8 bases; bases outside gene matches: 13. In germline, CDR1 is MGHRA, CDR2 YSYEKL. This CDR3 contains 17 residues. The chain's CDR3 is CASSQDPPPNRGQGYTF. The CDR3 DNA is TGCGCCAGCAGCCAAGATCCCCCCCCCAACAGGGGGCAAGGCTACACCTTC.

The V gene is TRBV29-1, the J gene TRBJ1-4, with D perhaps TRBD1 (6 bases). The CDR3 length is 14 residues. Trimming took 4 bases from V and 8 from J, leaving 17 bases between them. The germline CDR1 and CDR2 sequences are SQVTM and ANQGSEA. The CDR3 DNA reads as TGCAGCGTTGGGAGTCCCAGGCAGGGGGAAAAACTGTTTTTT. It translates to CSVGSPRQGEKLFF.

V gene TRBV5-1 combines with J gene TRBJ1-4; a possible D gene is TRBD1 (5 bases). Trimming removed 4 bases from V and 8 bases from J, with 15 bases in between. The CDR3 loop spans 14 amino acids. Germline V gives CDR1 SGHRS, CDR2 YFSETQ. The CDR3 spells CASSGTGGGEKLFF. DNA for the CDR3: TGCGCCAGCAGCGGGACGGGAGGTGGAGAAAAACTGTTTTTT.

This chain uses TRBV4-3 with TRBJ2-3; the match to TRBD1 covers 7 bases. The CDR3 has 14 amino acids. V shed 1 base and J 8 bases; nucleotides not matched to a gene: 6. The germline V gene encodes CDR1 LGHNA and CDR2 YSLEER. The DNA of the CDR3 is TGCGCCAGCAGCCAAGGACAGGGTGCGGCTACGCAGTATTTT. It translates to CASSQGQGAATQYF.

CDR3 sequence: CASSGGQGNTGELFF. The CDR3 region has the DNA TGTGCCAGCTCAGGTGGACAGGGGAACACCGGGGAGCTGTTTTTT. The chain combines TRBV18 with TRBJ2-2, with 8 bases lining up with TRBD1. The CDR3 spans 15 residues. Germline CDR1 reads KGHSH; CDR2 reads LQKENI. Trimming removed 5 bases from V and 1 base from J; junction bases left unmatched: 3.

Only a few counts were recorded for this clone. The rearrangement joins TRBV19 to TRBJ1-3, with 10 bases fitting TRBD1. CDR3 size: 14 residues. With 5 bases clipped from V and 8 bases from J, the junction kept 6 bases outside the gene matches. CDR1 and CDR2 from the germline V gene are LNHDA and SQIVND (reference sequence). This CDR3 is CASSSGQGKDTIYF. The CDR3, as DNA: TGTGCCAGTAGTTCGGGACAGGGGAAGGACACCATATATTTT.

This clone appeared once. The chain links TRBV7-2 to TRBJ2-5; D remains unclear. In germline, CDR1 is SGHTA, CDR2 FQGNSA. Trimming pared 5 bases from V and 0 bases from J, leaving 13 bases between. The CDR3 has 15 residues. CDR3: CASSRDGGYQETQYF. The CDR3 DNA reads as TGTGCCAGCAGCCGCGACGGCGGCTACCAAGAGACCCAGTACTTC.

This chain connects TRBV5-5 to TRBJ1-3; D ambiguous. Trimming shortened V by 5 bases and J by 0 bases, and 9 bases separated the two germline ends. Germline V lookup: CDR1 SGHKS, CDR2 YYEKEE (reference sequence). The CDR3 runs 14 residues. CDR3 nucleotides: TGTGCCAGCAGTTACGGGTCCTCTGGAAACACCATATATTTT. As protein: CASSYGSSGNTIYF.

This chain connects TRBV9 to TRBJ1-2, with 10 bases identical to TRBD1. This CDR3 is built from 18 residues. Trimming removed 3 bases from V and 7 bases from J; junction bases left unmatched: 18. Germline lookup yields CDR1 SGDLS and CDR2 YYNGEE. CDR3 sequence (DNA): TGTGCCAGCAGCGCTCTTTCCGGGACAGGGGCTCTCGGAGGTGGCTACACCTTC. Translation gives CASSALSGTGALGGGYTF.

Here the CDR3 reads CASAWGRQETQYF. CDR3 coding DNA: TGTGCCAGCGCCTGGGGGAGGCAAGAGACCCAGTACTTC. The chain uses TRBV7-2 and TRBJ2-5; D might be TRBD2 (6 bases). V lost 8 bases, J lost 2 bases, and 12 bases lay in between. Germline lookup yields CDR1 SGHTA and CDR2 FQGNSA. The CDR3 totals 13 residues.

V usage is TRBV5-6 and J usage is TRBJ1-2, with D unclear. The germline V gene encodes CDR1 SGHDT and CDR2 YYEEEE. This CDR3 region has 14 residues. Trimming removed 1 base from V and 2 bases from J, with 9 bases in between. CDR3 sequence (DNA): TGTGCCAGCAGCTTGTCGGGAAAGAACTATGGCTACACCTTC. Protein sequence: CASSLSGKNYGYTF. The complete variable domain, with remaining parts taken from reference TRBV5-6 and TRBJ1-2, reads DAGVTQSPTHLIKTRGQQVTLRCSPKSGHDTVSWYQQALGQGPQFIFQYYEEEERQRGNFPDRFSGHQFPNYSSELNVNALLLGDSALYLCASSLSGKNYGYTFGSGTRLTVV.

The V gene is TRBV2, the J gene TRBJ1-2, with TRBD1 identical over 10 bases. The V segment lost 6 bases and the J segment 5 bases; nucleotides outside the gene matches: 9. CDR3 length: 15 amino acids. Germline CDR1 is SNHLY and CDR2 is FYNNEI. CDR3 sequence reads: CASRRGQGDLYGYTF. In DNA, the CDR3 is TGTGCCAGCAGAAGAGGACAGGGGGATCTATATGGCTACACCTTC.

The genes are TRBV7-6 and TRBJ1-2, with 11 nucleotides matching TRBD1. With 5 bases clipped from V and 7 bases from J, the junction kept 6 bases outside the gene matches. Germline values: CDR1 SGHVS, CDR2 FNYEAQ. The CDR3 is 14 amino acids. CDR3 sequence: CASSPDRGPGGYTF. CDR3 in DNA: TGTGCCAGCAGCCCGGACAGGGGGCCTGGTGGCTACACCTTC. Using reference TRBV7-6 and TRBJ1-2 for the parts outside the CDR3, the full variable domain is GAGVSQSPRYKVTKRGQDVALRCDPISGHVSLYWYRQALGQGPEFLTYFNYEAQQDKSGLPNDRFSAERPEGSISTLTIQRTEQRDSAMYRCASSPDRGPGGYTFGSGTRLTVV.